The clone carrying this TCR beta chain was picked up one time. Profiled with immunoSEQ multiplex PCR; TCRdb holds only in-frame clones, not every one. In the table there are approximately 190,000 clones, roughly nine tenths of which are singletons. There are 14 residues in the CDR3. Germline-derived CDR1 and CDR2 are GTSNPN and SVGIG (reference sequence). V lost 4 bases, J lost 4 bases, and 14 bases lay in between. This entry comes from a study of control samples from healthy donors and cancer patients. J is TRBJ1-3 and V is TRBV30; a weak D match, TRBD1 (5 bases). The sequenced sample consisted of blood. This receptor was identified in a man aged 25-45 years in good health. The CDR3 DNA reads TGTGCCTGGAAACCAGGGAATAGCGGAAACACCATATATTTT. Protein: CAWKPGNSGNTIYF. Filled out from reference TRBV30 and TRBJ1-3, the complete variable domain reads SQTIHQWPATLVQPVGSPLSLECTVEGTSNPNLYWYRQAAGRGLQLLFYSVGIGQISSEVPQNLSASRPQDRQFILSSKKLLLSDSGFYLCAWKPGNSGNTIYFGEGSWLTVV.